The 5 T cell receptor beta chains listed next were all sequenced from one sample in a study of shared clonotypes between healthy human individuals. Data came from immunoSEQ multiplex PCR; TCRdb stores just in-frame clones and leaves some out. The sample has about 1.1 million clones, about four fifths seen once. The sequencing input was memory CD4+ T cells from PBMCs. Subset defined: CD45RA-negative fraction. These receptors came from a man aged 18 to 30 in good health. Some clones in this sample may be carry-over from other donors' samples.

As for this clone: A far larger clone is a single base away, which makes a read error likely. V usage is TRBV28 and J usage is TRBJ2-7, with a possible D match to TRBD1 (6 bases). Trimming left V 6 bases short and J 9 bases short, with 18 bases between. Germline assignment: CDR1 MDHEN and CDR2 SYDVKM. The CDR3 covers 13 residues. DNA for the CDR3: TGTGCCAGCAGCTCGGGACAATTCACCGGGCAGTACTTC. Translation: CASSSGQFTGQYF.

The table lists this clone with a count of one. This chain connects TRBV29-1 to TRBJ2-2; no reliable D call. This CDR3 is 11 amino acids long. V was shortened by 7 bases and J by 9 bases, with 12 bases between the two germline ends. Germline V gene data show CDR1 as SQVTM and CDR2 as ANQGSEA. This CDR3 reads CSARFGRELFF. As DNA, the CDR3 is TGCAGCGCCCGATTTGGCAGGGAGCTGTTTTTT.

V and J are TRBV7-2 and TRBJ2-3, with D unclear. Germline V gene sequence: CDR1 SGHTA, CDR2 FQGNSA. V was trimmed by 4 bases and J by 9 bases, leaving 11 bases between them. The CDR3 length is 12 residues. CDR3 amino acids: CASSSRMGTQYF. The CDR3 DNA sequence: TGTGCCAGCAGCTCCAGAATGGGAACGCAGTATTTT.

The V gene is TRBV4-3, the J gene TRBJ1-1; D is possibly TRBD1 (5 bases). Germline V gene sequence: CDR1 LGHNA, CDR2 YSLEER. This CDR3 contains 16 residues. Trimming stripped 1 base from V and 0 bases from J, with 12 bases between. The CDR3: CASSQGRGSLNTEAFF. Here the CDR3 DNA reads TGCGCCAGCAGCCAAGGGAGGGGCAGCCTGAACACTGAAGCTTTCTTT.

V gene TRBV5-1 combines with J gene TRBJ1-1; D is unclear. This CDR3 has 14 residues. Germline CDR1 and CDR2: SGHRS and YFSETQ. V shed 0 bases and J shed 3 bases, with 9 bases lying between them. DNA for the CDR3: TGCGCCAGCAGCTTGGAGGAGATGTACACTGAAGCTTTCTTT. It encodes CASSLEEMYTEAFF.